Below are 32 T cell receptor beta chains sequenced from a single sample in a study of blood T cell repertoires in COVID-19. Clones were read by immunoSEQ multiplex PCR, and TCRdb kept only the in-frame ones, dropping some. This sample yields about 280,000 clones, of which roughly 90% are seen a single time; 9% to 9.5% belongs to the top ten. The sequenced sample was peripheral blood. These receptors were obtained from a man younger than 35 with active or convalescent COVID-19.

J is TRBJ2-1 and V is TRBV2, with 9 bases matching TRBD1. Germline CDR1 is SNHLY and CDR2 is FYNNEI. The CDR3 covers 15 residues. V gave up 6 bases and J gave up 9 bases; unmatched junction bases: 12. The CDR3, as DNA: TGTGCCAGCAGAGCCCGGGACAGGGCAAAGGGTGAGCAGTTCTTC. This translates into CASRARDRAKGEQFF.

This chain's CDR3 is CASSQEAGGILGYTF. The CDR3 bases are TGCGCCAGCAGCCAAGAGGCCGGAGGGATTCTTGGCTACACCTTC. The chain is built from TRBV4-1 and TRBJ1-2, with D unclear. The V and J ends lost 0 bases and 7 bases respectively, with 15 bases between them. This CDR3 has 15 amino acids. Germline values: CDR1 MGHRA, CDR2 YSYEKL.

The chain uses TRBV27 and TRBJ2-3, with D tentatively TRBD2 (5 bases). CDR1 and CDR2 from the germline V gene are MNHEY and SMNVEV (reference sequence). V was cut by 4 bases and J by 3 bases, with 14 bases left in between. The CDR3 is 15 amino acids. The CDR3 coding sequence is TGTGCCAGCAGTTCAGCCCATTCGGGGACAGATACGCAGTATTTT. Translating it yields CASSSAHSGTDTQYF.

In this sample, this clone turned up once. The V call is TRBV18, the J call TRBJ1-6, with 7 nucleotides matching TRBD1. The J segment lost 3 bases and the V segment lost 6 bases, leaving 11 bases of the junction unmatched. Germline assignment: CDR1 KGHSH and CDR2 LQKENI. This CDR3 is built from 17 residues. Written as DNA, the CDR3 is TGTGCCAGCTCCCCCCAGGGGGGACGGATCTATAATTCACCCCTCCACTTT. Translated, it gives CASSPQGGRIYNSPLHF.

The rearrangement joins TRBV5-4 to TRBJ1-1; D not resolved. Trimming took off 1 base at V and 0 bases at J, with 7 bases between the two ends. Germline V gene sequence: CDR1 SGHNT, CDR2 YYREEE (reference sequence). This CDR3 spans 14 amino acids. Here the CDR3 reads CASSLRQLNTEAFF. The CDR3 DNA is TGTGCCAGCAGCTTGAGACAACTGAACACTGAAGCTTTCTTT.

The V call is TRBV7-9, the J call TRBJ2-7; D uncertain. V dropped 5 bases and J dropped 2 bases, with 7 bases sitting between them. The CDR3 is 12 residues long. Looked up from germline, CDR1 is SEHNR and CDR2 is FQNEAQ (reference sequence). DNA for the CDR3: TGTGCCAGCAGCACAGAAGCCTACGAGCAGTACTTC. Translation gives CASSTEAYEQYF.

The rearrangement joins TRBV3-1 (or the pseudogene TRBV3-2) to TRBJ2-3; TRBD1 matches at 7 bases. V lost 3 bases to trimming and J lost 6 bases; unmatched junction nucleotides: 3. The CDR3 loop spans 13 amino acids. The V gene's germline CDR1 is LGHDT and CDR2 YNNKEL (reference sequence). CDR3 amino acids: CASSQTGWDTQYF. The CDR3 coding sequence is TGTGCCAGCAGCCAGACAGGGTGGGATACGCAGTATTTT.

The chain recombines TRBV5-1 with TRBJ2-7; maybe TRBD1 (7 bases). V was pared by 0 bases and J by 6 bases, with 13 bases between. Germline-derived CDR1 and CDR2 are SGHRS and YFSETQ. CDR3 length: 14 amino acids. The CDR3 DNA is TGCGCCAGCAGCTTGGACAGGGGAGGCGGCGAGCAGTACTTC. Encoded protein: CASSLDRGGGEQYF.

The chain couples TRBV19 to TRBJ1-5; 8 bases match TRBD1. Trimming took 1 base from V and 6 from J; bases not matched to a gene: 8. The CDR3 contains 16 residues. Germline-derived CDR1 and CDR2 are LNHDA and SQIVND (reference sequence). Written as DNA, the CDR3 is TGTGCCAGTAGTATAGTAGGGCCAGGGGGCAGTCAGCCCCAGCATTTT. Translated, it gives CASSIVGPGGSQPQHF. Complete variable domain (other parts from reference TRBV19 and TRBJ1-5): DGGITQSPKYLFRKEGQNVTLSCEQNLNHDAMYWYRQDPGQGLRLIYYSQIVNDFQKGDIAEGYSVSREKKESFPLTVTSAQKNPTAFYLCASSIVGPGGSQPQHFGDGTRLSIL.

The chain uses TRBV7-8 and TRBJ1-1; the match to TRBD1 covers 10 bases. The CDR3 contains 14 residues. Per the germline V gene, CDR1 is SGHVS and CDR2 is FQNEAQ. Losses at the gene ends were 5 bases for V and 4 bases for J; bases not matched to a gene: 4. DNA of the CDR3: TGTGCCAGCAGCGTCGACAGGGGGCTCACTGAAGCTTTCTTT. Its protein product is CASSVDRGLTEAFF.

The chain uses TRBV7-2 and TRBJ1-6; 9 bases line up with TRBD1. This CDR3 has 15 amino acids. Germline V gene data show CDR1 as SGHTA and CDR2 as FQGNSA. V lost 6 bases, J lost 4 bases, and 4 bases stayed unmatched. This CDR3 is CASRRQGGYNSPLHF. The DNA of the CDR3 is TGTGCCAGCAGAAGACAGGGGGGGTATAATTCACCCCTCCACTTT.

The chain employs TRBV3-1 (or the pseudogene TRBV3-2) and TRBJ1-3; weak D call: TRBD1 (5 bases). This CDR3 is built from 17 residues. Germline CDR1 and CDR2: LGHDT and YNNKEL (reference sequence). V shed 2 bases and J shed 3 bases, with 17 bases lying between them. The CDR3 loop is CASSQTTVPWLGNTIYF. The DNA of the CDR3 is TGTGCCAGCAGCCAAACGACAGTCCCTTGGCTTGGAAACACCATATATTTT.

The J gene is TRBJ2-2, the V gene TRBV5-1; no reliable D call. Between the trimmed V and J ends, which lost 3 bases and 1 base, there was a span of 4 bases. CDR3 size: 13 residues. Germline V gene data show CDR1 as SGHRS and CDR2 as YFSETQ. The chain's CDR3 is CASSYRNTGELFF. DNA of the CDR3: TGCGCCAGCAGCTATCGGAACACCGGGGAGCTGTTTTTT.

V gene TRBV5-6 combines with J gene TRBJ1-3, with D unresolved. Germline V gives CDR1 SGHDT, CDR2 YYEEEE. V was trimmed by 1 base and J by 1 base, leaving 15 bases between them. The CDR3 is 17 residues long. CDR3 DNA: TGTGCCAGCAGCTTGTATATGGGCCCTATGTCTGGAAACACCATATATTTT. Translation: CASSLYMGPMSGNTIYF.

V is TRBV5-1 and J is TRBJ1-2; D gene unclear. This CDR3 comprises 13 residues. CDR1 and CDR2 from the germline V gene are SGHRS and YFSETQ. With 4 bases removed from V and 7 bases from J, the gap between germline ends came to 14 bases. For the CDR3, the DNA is TGCGCCAGCAGCCCAGACCTAGACGGTGGCTACACCTTC. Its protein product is CASSPDLDGGYTF.

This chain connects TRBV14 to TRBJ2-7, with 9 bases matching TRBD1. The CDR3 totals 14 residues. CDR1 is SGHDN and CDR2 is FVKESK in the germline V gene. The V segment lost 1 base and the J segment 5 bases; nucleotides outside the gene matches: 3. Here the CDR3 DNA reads TGTGCCAGCAGCCAAGCGACAGGGGGGCACGAGCAGTACTTC. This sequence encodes CASSQATGGHEQYF.

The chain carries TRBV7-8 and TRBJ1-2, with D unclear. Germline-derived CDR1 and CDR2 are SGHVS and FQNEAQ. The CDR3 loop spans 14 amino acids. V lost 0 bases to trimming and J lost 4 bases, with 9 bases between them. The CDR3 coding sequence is TGTGCCAGCAGCTTAGCTTTTGAGATCTATGGCTACACCTTC. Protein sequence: CASSLAFEIYGYTF.

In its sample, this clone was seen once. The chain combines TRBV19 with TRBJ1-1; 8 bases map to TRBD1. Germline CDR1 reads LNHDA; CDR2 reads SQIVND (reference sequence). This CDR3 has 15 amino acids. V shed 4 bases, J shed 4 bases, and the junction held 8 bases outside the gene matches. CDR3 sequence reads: CASSTKQGVRTEAFF. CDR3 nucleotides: TGTGCCAGTAGTACCAAACAGGGGGTTCGCACTGAAGCTTTCTTT. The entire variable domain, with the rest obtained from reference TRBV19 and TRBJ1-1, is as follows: DGGITQSPKYLFRKEGQNVTLSCEQNLNHDAMYWYRQDPGQGLRLIYYSQIVNDFQKGDIAEGYSVSREKKESFPLTVTSAQKNPTAFYLCASSTKQGVRTEAFFGQGTRLTVV.

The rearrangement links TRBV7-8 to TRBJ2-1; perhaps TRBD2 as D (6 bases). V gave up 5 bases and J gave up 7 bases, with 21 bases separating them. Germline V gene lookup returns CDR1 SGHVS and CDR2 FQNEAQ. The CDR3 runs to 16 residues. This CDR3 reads CASSPSGTFQTNEQFF. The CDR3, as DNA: TGTGCCAGCAGCCCCTCAGGGACTTTCCAAACTAATGAGCAGTTCTTC.

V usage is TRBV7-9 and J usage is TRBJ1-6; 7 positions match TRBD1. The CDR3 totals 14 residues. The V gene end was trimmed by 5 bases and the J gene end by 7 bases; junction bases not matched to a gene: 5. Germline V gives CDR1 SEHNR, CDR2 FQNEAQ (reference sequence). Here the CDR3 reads CASSPGTANSPLHF. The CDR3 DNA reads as TGTGCCAGCAGCCCCGGGACAGCCAATTCACCCCTCCACTTT.

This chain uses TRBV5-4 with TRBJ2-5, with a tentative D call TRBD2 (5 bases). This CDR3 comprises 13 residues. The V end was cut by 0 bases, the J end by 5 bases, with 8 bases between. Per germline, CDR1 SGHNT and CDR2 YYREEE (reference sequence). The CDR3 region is CASSLEGAETQYF. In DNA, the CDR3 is TGTGCCAGCAGCTTGGAGGGAGCCGAGACCCAGTACTTC.

CDR3 protein: CASSQGSADTQYF. The CDR3 bases are TGTGCCAGCAGCCAAGGGTCGGCAGATACGCAGTATTTT. The chain recombines TRBV4-2 with TRBJ2-3; no clear D. This CDR3 is 13 amino acids long. Trimming left V 1 base short and J 4 bases short, with 6 bases between. From germline, CDR1 is LGHNA and CDR2 YNFKEQ.

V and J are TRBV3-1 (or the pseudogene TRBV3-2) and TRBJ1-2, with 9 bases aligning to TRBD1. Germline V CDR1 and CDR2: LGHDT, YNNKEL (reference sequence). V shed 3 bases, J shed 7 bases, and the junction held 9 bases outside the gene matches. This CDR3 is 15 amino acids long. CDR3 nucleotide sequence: TGTGCCAGCAGCCACATTCAGGGACAGGGAGCTGGCTACACCTTC. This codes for CASSHIQGQGAGYTF.

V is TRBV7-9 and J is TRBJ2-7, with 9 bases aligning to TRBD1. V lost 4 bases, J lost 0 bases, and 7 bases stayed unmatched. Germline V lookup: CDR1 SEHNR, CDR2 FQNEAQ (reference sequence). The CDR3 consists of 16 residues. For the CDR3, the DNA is TGTGCCAGCAGCTCCGGGACAGGGAAGAGCTCCTACGAGCAGTACTTC. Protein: CASSSGTGKSSYEQYF.

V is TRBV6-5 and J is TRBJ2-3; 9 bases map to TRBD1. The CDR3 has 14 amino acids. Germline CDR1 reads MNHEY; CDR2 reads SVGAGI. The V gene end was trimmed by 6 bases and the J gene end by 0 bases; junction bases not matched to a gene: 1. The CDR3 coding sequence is TGTGCCAGCAGGGGACAGGGCAGCACAGATACGCAGTATTTT. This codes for CASRGQGSTDTQYF.

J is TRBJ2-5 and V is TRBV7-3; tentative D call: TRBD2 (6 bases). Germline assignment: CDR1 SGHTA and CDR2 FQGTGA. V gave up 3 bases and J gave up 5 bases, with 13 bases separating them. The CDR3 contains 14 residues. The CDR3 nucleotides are TGTGCCAGCAGCTTGGGGGGAGGAGGTGAGACCCAGTACTTC. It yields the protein CASSLGGGGETQYF.

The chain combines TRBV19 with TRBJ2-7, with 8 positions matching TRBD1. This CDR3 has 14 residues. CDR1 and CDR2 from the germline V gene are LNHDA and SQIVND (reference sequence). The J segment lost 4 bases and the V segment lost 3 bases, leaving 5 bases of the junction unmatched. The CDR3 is CASSISGGGYEQYF. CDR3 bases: TGTGCCAGTAGTATCTCAGGGGGCGGGTACGAGCAGTACTTC.

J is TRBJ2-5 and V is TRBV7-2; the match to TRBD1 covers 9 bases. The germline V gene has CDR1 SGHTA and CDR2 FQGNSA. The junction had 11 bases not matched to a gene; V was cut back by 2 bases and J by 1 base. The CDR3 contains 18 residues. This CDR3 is CASSLPGQGNVIQETQYF. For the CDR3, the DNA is TGTGCCAGCAGCTTACCGGGACAGGGAAACGTGATCCAAGAGACCCAGTACTTC. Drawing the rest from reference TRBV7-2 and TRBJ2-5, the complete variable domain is GAGVSQSPSNKVTEKGKDVELRCDPISGHTALYWYRQSLGQGLEFLIYFQGNSAPDKSGLPSDRFSAERTGGSVSTLTIQRTQQEDSAVYLCASSLPGQGNVIQETQYFGPGTRLLVL.

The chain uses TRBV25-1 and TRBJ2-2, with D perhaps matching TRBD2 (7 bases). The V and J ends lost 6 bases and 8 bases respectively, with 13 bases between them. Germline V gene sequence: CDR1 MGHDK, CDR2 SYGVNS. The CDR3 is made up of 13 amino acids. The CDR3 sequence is CASSGAGAGELFF. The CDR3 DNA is TGTGCCAGCAGCGGGGCGGGGGCAGGGGAGCTGTTTTTT. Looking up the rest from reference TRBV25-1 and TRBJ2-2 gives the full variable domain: EADIYQTPRYLVIGTGKKITLECSQTMGHDKMYWYQQDPGMELHLIHYSYGVNSTEKGDLSSESTVSRIRTEHFPLTLESARPSHTSQYLCASSGAGAGELFFGEGSRLTVL.

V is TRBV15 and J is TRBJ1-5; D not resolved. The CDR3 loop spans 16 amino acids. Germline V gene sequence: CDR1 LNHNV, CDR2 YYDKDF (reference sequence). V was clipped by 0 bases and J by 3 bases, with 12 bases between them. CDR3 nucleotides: TGTGCCACCAGCAGAGAGCTCGGACTGATCAATCAGCCCCAGCATTTT. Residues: CATSRELGLINQPQHF.

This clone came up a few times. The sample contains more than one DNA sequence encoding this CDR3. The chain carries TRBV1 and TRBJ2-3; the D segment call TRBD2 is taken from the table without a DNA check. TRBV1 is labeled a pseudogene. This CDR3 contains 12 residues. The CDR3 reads CTSSLYTDTQYF. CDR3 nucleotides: TGCACCAGCAGCCTTTACACAGATACGCAGTATTTT.

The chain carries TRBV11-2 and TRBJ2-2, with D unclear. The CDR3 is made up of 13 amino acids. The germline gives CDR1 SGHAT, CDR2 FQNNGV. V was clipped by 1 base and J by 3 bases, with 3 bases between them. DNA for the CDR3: TGTGCCAGCAGCTTAGGAGACACCGGGGAGCTGTTTTTT. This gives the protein CASSLGDTGELFF.